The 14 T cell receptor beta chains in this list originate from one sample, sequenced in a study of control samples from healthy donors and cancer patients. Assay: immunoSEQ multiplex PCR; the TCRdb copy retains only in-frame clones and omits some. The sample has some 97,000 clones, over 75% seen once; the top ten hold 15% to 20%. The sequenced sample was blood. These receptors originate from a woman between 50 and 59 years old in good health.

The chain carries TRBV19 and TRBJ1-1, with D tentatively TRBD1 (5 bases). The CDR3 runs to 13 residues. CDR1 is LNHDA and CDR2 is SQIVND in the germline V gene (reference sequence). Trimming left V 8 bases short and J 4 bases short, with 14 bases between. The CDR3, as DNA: TGTGCCAGTGGACACCCCGGGGGCACTGAAGCTTTCTTT. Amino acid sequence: CASGHPGGTEAFF.

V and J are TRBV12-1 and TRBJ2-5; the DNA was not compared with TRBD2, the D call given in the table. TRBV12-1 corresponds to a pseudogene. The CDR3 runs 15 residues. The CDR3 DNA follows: TGTGCCAGCAGCACCCGCGGGGGTCCCCGGGAGACCCAGTACTTC. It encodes CASSTRGGPRETQYF.

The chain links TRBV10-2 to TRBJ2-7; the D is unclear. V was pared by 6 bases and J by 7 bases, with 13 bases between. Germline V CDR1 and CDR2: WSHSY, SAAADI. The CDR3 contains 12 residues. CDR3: CASSDASPEQYF. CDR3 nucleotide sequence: TGCGCCAGCAGCGACGCGTCCCCGGAGCAGTACTTC.

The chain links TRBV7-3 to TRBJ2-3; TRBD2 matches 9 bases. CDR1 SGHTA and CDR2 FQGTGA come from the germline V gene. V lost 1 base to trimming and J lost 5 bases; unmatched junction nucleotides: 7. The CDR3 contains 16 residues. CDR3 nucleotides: TGTGCCAGCAGCTTAATCGGGACTAGCAGAAGAGATACGCAGTATTTT. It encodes CASSLIGTSRRDTQYF.

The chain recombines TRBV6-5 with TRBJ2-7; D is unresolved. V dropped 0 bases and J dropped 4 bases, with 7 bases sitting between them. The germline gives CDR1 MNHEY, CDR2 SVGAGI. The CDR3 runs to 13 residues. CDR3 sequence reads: CASSYSGRYEQYF. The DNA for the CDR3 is TGTGCCAGCAGTTACTCTGGACGGTACGAGCAGTACTTC.

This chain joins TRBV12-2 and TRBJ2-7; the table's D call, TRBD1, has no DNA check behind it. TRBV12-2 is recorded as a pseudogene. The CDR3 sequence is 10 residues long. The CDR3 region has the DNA TGTGCAAGTCGCCAGTACGAGCAGTACTTC. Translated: CASRQYEQYF.

DNA for the CDR3: TGTGCCAGTATAGCGGGGCTAAACACCGGGGAGCTGTTTTTT. As protein: CASIAGLNTGELFF. This chain links TRBV2 with TRBJ2-2; TRBD2 agrees at 8 bases. The CDR3 has 14 residues. With V trimmed by 9 bases and J by 2 bases, 5 bases remained unmatched. From germline, CDR1 is SNHLY and CDR2 FYNNEI.

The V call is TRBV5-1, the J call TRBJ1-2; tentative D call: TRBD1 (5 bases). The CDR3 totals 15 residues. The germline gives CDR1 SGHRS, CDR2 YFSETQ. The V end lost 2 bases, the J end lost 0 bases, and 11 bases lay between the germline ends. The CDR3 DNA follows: TGCGCCAGCAGCTTTAGACAGCCCGCTAACTATGGCTACACCTTC. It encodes CASSFRQPANYGYTF.

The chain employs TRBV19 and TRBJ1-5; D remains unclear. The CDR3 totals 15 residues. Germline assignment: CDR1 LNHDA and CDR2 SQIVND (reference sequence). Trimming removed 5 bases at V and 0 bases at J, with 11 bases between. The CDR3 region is CASSLPPTSNQPQHF. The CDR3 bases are TGTGCCAGTAGTCTCCCCCCGACTAGCAATCAGCCCCAGCATTTT.

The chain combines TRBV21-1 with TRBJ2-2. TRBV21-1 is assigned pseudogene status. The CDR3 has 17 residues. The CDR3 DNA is TGTGCCAGCAGCAAAAATTCCCGGGCCCAGGGAGTGGGGGAGCTGTTTTTT. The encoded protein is CASSKNSRAQGVGELFF.

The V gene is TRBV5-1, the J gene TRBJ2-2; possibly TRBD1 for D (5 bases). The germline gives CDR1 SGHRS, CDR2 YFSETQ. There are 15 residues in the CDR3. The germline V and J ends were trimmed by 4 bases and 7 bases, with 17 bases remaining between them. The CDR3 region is CASSLDQGSNGELFF. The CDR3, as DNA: TGCGCCAGCAGCCTCGACCAGGGTAGTAACGGGGAGCTGTTTTTT.

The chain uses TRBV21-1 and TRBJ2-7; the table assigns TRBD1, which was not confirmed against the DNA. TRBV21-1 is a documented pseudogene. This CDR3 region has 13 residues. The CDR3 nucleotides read TGTGCCAGCAGCAAGGGGACAGCCTACGAGCAGTACGTC. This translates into CASSKGTAYEQYV.

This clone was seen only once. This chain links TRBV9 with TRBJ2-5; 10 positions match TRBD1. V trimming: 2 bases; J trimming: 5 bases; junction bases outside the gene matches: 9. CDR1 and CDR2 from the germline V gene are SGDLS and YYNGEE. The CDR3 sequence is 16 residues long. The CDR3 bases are TGTGCCAGCAGCGTGGGCGGGACAGGGGCTTTCGAGACCCAGTACTTC. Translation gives CASSVGGTGAFETQYF.

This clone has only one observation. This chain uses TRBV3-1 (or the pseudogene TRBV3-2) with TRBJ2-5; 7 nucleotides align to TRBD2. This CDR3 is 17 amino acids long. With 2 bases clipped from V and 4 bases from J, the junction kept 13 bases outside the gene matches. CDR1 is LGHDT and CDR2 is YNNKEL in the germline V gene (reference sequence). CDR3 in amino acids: CASSQILSAGLTETQYF. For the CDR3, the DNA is TGTGCCAGCAGCCAAATCCTTTCAGCGGGGTTGACAGAGACCCAGTACTTC.